This T cell receptor beta chain is drawn from a study of metastatic and nonmetastatic thyroid tumors. MiXCR re-clonotyped the PCR reads for TCRdb. Of more than 20,000 clones in the sample, around 19% were seen once. The table lists this clone with many counts. Ahead of thyroid surgery, no patient had received treatment of any kind. V lost 3 bases, J lost 7 bases, and 18 bases lay in between. The CDR3 totals 15 residues. Germline-derived CDR1 and CDR2 are LGHDT and YNNKEL (reference sequence). The sample was adjacent normal tissue. The source is a male donor with papillary thyroid cancer or a benign thyroid nodule (not recorded which). Some clones in this sample may be carry-over from other donors' samples. This chain links TRBV3-1 with TRBJ1-2; D perhaps matches TRBD1 (5 bases). This CDR3 is CASSQAQGARPGYTF. In nucleotides, the CDR3 is TGTGCCAGCAGCCAGGCGCAGGGCGCAAGGCCTGGCTACACCTTC.